This T cell receptor (beta chain) is from a study of human T cells and chemical hapten exposure. Study-level background: Donors were sensitized with 2% DPC on the upper inner arm. Slight differences in pooled library volume were the main source of varying TCR yields across samples. Study-wide findings and caveats: It was expanded TCRs that formed significantly more large CDR3 similarity clusters than controls did.

Authors' data handling: Sequenced samples showed a median of approximately 96,000 TCRs each, with counts running from about 20,000 to 690,000. MiXCR, applied by TCRdb to the RACE reads, yields one record per CDR3 protein. These V and J calls rely on TCRdb rather than the paper's analysis. The sample includes 99,000 or so distinct CDR3 sequences, 11% of them seen just once. This CDR3 has 14 amino acids. Germline CDR1 SGHVS, CDR2 FQNEAQ. V was shortened by 4 bases and J by 0 bases, with 7 bases between the two germline ends. The sample's time point: pre-sensitization, week 0. The sample's treatment: therapeutic diphenylcyclopropenone sensitization with weekly scalp DPC. This clonotype showed up many times. Its antigen is not identified.

V usage is TRBV7-8 and J usage is TRBJ1-5; D gene uncertain. Sequenced material: whole blood, taken in connection with sensitization to the hapten diphenylcyclopropenone (DPC). This receptor was obtained from an older woman with alopecia areata. Some clones in this sample may be carry-over from other donors' samples. In DNA, the CDR3 is TGTGCCAGCAGCTGGCCATATAGCAATCAGCCCCAGCATTTT. Translated, it gives CASSWPYSNQPQHF.